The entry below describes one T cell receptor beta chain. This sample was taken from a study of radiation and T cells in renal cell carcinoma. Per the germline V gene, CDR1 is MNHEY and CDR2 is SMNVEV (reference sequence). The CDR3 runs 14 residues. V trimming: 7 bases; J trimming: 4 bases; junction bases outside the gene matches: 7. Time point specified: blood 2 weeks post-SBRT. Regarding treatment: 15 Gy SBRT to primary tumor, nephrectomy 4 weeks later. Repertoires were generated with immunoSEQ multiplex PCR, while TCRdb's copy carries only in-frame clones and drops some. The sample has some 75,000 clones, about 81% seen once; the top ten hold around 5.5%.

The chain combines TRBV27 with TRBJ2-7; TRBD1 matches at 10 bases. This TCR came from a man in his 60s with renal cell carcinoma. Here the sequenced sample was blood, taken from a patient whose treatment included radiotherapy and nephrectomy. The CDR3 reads CASKRQGATYEQYF. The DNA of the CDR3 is TGTGCCAGCAAACGACAGGGGGCGACTTACGAGCAGTACTTC.